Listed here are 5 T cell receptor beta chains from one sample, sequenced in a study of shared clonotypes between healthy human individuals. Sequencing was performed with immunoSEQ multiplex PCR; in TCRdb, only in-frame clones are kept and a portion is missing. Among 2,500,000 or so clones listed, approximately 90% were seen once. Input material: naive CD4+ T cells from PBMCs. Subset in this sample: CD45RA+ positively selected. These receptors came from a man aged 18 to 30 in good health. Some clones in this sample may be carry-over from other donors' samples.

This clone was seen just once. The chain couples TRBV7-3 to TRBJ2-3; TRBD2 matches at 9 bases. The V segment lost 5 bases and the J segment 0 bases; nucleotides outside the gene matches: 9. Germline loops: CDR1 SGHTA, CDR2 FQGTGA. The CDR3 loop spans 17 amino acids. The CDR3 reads CASSPSGTGASTDTQYF. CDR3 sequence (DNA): TGTGCCAGCAGCCCTAGCGGGACGGGGGCTAGCACAGATACGCAGTATTTT.

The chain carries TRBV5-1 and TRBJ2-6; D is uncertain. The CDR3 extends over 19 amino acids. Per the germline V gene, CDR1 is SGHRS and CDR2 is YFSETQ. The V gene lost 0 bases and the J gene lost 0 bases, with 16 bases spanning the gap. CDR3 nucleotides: TGCGCCAGCAGCTTGGCCTTAGGCTCGCGAGCCTCTGGGGCCAACGTCCTGACTTTC. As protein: CASSLALGSRASGANVLTF.

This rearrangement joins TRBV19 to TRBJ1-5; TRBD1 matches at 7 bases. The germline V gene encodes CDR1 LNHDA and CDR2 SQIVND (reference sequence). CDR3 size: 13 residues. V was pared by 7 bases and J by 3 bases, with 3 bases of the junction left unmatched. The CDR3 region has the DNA TGTGCCAGTAAGGACAGGTCCAATCAGCCCCAGCATTTT. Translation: CASKDRSNQPQHF.

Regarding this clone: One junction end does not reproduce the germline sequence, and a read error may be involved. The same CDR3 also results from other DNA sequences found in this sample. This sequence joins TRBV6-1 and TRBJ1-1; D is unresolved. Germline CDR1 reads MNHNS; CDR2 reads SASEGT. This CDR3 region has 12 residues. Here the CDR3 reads CASSELNTEAFF. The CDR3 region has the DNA TGTGCCAGCAGTGAGTTGAACACTGAAGCCTTCTTT.

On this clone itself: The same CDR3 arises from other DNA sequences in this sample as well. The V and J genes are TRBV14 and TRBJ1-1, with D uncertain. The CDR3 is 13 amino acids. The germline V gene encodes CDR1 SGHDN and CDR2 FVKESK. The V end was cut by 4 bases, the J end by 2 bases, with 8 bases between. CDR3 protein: CASSPSLNTEAFF. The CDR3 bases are TGTGCCAGCAGCCCCTCCTTAAACACTGAAGCTTTCTTT. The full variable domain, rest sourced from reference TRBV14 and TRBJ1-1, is EAGVTQFPSHSVIEKGQTVTLRCDPISGHDNLYWYRRVMGKEIKFLLHFVKESKQDESGMPNNRFLAERTGGTYSTLKVQPAELEDSGVYFCASSPSLNTEAFFGQGTRLTVV.